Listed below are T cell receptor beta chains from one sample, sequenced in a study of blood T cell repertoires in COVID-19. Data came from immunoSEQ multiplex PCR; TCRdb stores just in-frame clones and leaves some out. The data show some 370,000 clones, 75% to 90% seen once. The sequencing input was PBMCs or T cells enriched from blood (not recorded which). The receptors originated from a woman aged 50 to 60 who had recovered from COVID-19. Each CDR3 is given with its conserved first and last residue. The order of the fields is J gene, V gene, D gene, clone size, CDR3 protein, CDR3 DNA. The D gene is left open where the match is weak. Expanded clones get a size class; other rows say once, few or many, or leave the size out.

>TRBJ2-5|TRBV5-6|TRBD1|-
CASSSDRGVAETQYF
TGTGCCAGCAGCTCAGACAGGGGGGTTGCGGAGACCCAGTACTTC
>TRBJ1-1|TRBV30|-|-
CAWSVTREAFF
TGTGCCTGGAGTGTTACACGTGAAGCTTTCTTT
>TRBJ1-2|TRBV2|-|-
CASRYSGQINYGYTF
TGTGCCAGCAGATACTCAGGACAGATCAACTATGGCTACACCTTC
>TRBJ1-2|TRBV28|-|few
CASSLPSANYGYTF
TGTGCCAGCAGTTTGCCTTCAGCTAACTATGGCTACACCTTC
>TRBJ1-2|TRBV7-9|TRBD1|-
CASSSQTGSGYGYTF
TGTGCCAGCAGCTCCCAGACAGGGAGTGGCTATGGCTACACCTTC
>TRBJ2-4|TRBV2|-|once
CASSELTKNIQYF
TGTGCCAGCAGTGAACTAACCAAAAACATTCAGTACTTC
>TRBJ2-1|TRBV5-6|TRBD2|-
CASVGLAGDRNEQFF
TGTGCCAGCGTCGGACTAGCGGGAGATAGAAATGAGCAGTTCTTC
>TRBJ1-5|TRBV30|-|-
CAWSVTGQPQHF
TGTGCCTGGAGCGTTACGGGGCAGCCCCAGCATTTT
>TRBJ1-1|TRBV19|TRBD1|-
CASRTQGVVAEAFF
TGTGCCAGTAGAACTCAGGGGGTTGTCGCTGAAGCTTTCTTT
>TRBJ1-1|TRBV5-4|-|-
CASSLGFRDTEAFF
TGTGCCAGCAGCTTGGGATTCCGGGACACTGAAGCTTTCTTT
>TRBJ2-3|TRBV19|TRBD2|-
CASRLLAGSTDTQYF
TGTGCCAGTAGACTACTAGCGGGGAGCACAGATACGCAGTATTTT
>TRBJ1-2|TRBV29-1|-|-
CSEGGRGYGYTF
TGCAGCGAGGGGGGAAGGGGCTATGGCTACACCTTC
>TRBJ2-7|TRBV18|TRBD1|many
CASSPENRGSYEQYF
TGTGCCAGCTCACCGGAGAACAGGGGATCCTACGAGCAGTACTTC
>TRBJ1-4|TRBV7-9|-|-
CASSADGGNEKLFF
TGTGCCAGCAGCGCCGACGGGGGGAATGAAAAACTGTTTTTT
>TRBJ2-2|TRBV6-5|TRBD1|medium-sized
CASSYHRDRRTGELFF
TGTGCCAGCAGTTACCACCGGGACAGAAGGACCGGGGAGCTGTTTTTT
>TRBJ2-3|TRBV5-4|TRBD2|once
CASRRGGTSTDTQYF
TGTGCCAGCCGTCGGGGGGGGACTAGCACAGATACGCAGTATTTT
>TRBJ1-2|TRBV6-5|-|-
CASSLFSTPNYGYTF
TGTGCCAGCAGTCTTTTCTCGACACCGAACTATGGCTACACCTTC
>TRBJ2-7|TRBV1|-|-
CTSSQGLTEQYF
TGCACCAGCAGCCAGGGGCTGACGGAGCAGTACTTC
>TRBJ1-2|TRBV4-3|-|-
CASSQDRGGTSYGYTF
TGCGCCAGCAGCCAAGATCGGGGGGGCACCTCCTATGGCTACACCTTC
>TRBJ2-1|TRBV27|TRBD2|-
CASSFGGAYNEQFF
TGTGCCAGCAGTTTTGGGGGGGCCTACAATGAGCAGTTCTTC
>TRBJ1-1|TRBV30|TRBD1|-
CAWSVTGAEAFF
TGTGCCTGGAGTGTCACAGGGGCTGAAGCTTTCTTT
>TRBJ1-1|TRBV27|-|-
CASSLNARGLTEAFF
TGTGCCAGCAGTTTGAACGCCCGCGGACTCACTGAAGCTTTCTTT
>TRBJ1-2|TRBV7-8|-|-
CASSFGQGYGYTF
TGTGCCAGCAGCTTCGGCCAGGGCTATGGCTACACCTTC
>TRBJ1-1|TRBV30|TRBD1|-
CAWSRWGTEQNTEAFF
TGTGCCTGGAGTCGTTGGGGGACAGAACAGAACACTGAAGCTTTCTTT
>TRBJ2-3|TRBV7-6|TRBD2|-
CASSLAVAGPTDTQYF
TGTGCCAGCAGCTTAGCGGTAGCGGGACCCACAGATACGCAGTATTTT